Following are 5 T cell receptor beta chains from one sample sequenced in a study of CD4 T cells in relation to SARS-CoV-2 and coronaviruses. Sequenced by immunoSEQ multiplex PCR; TCRdb stores in-frame clones only, minus some. There are approximately 38,000 clones in the sample; approximately 87% occur only once, and 9.2% lies in the top ten. The sequenced sample consisted of memory CD4+ T cells from PBMCs. The receptors were gathered from an adult with COVID-19.

V is TRBV24-1 and J is TRBJ2-2; no firm D call. Germline assignment: CDR1 KGHDR and CDR2 SFDVKD. V was pared by 7 bases and J by 1 base, with 3 bases between. The CDR3 totals 12 residues. CDR3 bases: TGTGCCACCAGGGGGAACACCGGGGAGCTGTTTTTT. As protein: CATRGNTGELFF.

CDR3 in amino acids: CASSQRPKTGPDTQYF. CDR3 DNA: TGCGCCAGCAGCCAGAGACCGAAAACTGGCCCAGATACGCAGTATTTT. The chain combines TRBV5-1 with TRBJ2-3, with no clear D. Germline CDR1 is SGHRS and CDR2 is YFSETQ. CDR3 size: 16 residues. V dropped 4 bases and J dropped 4 bases, with 19 bases sitting between them.

The CDR3, as DNA: TGTGCCATCGCGGAGACGGCGGGGGGCCCAGCCTCAGATACGCAGTATTTT. Its protein is CAIAETAGGPASDTQYF. This sequence joins TRBV10-3 and TRBJ2-3; TRBD2 aligns across 8 bases. The length of the CDR3 is 17 residues. Germline assignment: CDR1 ENHRY and CDR2 SYGVKD. V trimming: 8 bases; J trimming: 4 bases; junction bases outside the gene matches: 17.

The chain couples TRBV7-9 to TRBJ1-3, with D possibly TRBD1 on 6 matching bases. This CDR3 comprises 19 residues. Germline V gives CDR1 SEHNR, CDR2 FQNEAQ (reference sequence). The V end lost 1 base, the J end lost 2 bases, and 21 bases lay between the germline ends. This CDR3 reads CASSLVGAPSGHTGNTIYF. The CDR3 bases are TGTGCCAGCAGCTTAGTAGGAGCCCCTTCGGGACATACTGGAAACACCATATATTTT.

The chain carries TRBV20-1 and TRBJ2-7; D call uncertain. CDR1 is DFQATT, CDR2 SNEGSKA, per germline (reference sequence). The CDR3 consists of 10 residues. V dropped 6 bases and J dropped 9 bases, with 12 bases sitting between them. This CDR3 is CSAAPGGQYF. The DNA for the CDR3 is TGCAGTGCCGCTCCCGGTGGGCAGTACTTC.